This T cell receptor (beta chain) was identified in a study of cytomegalovirus exposure and HLA in healthy donors. TCRdb's table, derived via immunoSEQ multiplex PCR, lists solely in-frame clones and lacks some. The sample shows more than 300,000 clones, more than 80% of them seen only once. The source is a woman aged 18-29 years in good health and CMV-seronegative. The sequencing input was PBMCs.

This CDR3 reads CASRGDSPWNEQFF. For the CDR3, the DNA is TGTGCCAGCAGGGGGGACAGCCCGTGGAATGAGCAGTTCTTC. The J gene is TRBJ2-1, the V gene TRBV6-4; TRBD1 agrees at 7 bases. CDR1 and CDR2 (germline): MRHNA, SNTAGT. Trimming removed 6 bases from V and 7 bases from J; junction bases left unmatched: 9. The CDR3 contains 14 residues.